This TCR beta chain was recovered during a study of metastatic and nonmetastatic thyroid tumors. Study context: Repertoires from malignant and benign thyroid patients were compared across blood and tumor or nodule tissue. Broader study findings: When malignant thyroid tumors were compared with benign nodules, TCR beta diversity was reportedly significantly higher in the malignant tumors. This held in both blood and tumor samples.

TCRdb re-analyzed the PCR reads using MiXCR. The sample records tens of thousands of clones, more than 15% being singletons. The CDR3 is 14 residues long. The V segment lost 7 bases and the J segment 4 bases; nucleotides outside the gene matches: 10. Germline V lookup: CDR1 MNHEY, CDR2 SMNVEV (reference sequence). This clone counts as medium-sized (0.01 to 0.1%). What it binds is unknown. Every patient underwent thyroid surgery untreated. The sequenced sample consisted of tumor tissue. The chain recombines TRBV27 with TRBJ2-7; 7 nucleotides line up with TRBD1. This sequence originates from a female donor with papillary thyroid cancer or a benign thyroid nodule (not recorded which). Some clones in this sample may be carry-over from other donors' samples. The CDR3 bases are TGTGCCAGCACCCCCGGGGACAGTAATTACGAGCAGTACTTC. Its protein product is CASTPGDSNYEQYF.